This T cell receptor beta chain was recorded in a study of T-cell memory formation after mild COVID-19. This CDR3 spans 11 amino acids. The germline V gene has CDR1 SNHLY and CDR2 FYNNEI. This clonotype has only a few counts. At one end, the junction sequence differs from germline, possibly due to a read error. A single record per CDR3 protein comes from TCRdb applying MiXCR to the 5' RACE reads. The table has some 330,000 distinct CDR3 sequences, 21% seen once. This rearrangement joins TRBV2 to TRBJ2-7; possible D gene TRBD2, 5 bases. The sequence was collected from an adult woman who had mild COVID-19 (a few samples of this study predate the infection). Cell type and time point are not known. Sequenced input: PBMCs or a T cell subset sorted from them (not recorded which). This CDR3 reads CASSLLTGLNF. The CDR3 coding sequence is TGTGCCAGCAGCCTCTTAACGGGGTTGAACTTC.